This T cell receptor (beta chain) was profiled in a study of regulatory T cells in long-lasting Graves disease. Study-level background: The study enrolled newly diagnosed Graves' patients on antithyroid drugs under 3 months. Study-wide points: Persistent disease showed a preference for TRBV28, TRBJ1-2 and TRBJ2-5.

Arm-PCR of CDR3 regions with iRepertoire HTBI primers generated TCR beta libraries. TCRdb ran MiXCR on the multiplex PCR reads and lists one entry per CDR3 protein. The sample includes roughly 500,000 distinct CDR3 sequences, approximately 13% of them seen just once. This clonotype was recorded many times. No antigen is known for it. Described time point: newly diagnosed GD, antithyroid drugs for less than 3 months. The TCR library was prepared using RNA isolated from PBMCs. Germline CDR1 DFQATT, CDR2 SNEGSKA (reference sequence). The CDR3 has 13 residues. V was cut by 0 bases and J by 5 bases, with 8 bases left in between. These data were likewise used in another study, on T cells in Graves' hyperthyroidism and ophthalmopathy. Turning to that study: Graves' hyperthyroidism showing no ophthalmopathy progression within 18 months was considered stable. From stable hyperthyroidism, ophthalmopathy was separated by a 13 V-J model.

This sequence was found in a man aged 25 to 40 with Graves disease. Source: peripheral blood mononuclear cells (PBMCs), taken at new diagnosis, from a patient treated with antithyroid drugs. The chain couples TRBV20-1 to TRBJ2-1; no clear D gene. The CDR3: CSAREALHNEQFF. The CDR3 bases are TGCAGTGCTAGAGAGGCTCTACACAATGAGCAGTTCTTC.